Below, 19 T cell receptor beta chains from the same sample are listed, as sequenced in a study of shared clonotypes between healthy human individuals. Only in-frame clones appear in the TCRdb table, and some are missing; sequencing was by immunoSEQ multiplex PCR. The repertoire holds 2 million to 2.5 million clones, around 95% seen once, with roughly 0.13% in the top ten. The sequenced sample consisted of naive CD4+ T cells sorted from blood. Subset of the sample: CD45RA+ positively selected. The source of these receptors is a man aged 18-30 years in good health.

The V call is TRBV5-8, the J call TRBJ2-7; D unclear. The CDR3 is 12 amino acids. From germline, CDR1 is SGHTS and CDR2 YDEGEE. Trimming removed 6 bases at V and 1 base at J, with 8 bases between. DNA of the CDR3: TGTGCCAGCAAACGGAAGTCCTACGAGCAGTACTTC. As protein: CASKRKSYEQYF.

J is TRBJ1-4 and V is TRBV10-2; 8 bases match TRBD1. There are 19 residues in the CDR3. In germline, CDR1 is WSHSY, CDR2 SAAADI. Germline trimming cut 2 bases from V and 2 bases from J; bases unmatched to any gene: 13. CDR3 sequence reads: CASSERTGRFKSTNEKLFF. CDR3 nucleotides: TGCGCCAGCAGTGAGAGGACAGGGAGGTTTAAGTCGACTAATGAAAAACTGTTTTTT.

The chain joins TRBV27 to TRBJ1-2; D remains ambiguous. Trimming pared 3 bases from V and 1 base from J, leaving 15 bases between. The V gene's germline CDR1 is MNHEY and CDR2 SMNVEV (reference sequence). This CDR3 contains 16 residues. The DNA of the CDR3 is TGTGCCAGCAGTTTTACTGCTAGCGGGAGTAACTATGGCTACACCTTC. As protein: CASSFTASGSNYGYTF.

This sequence joins TRBV28 and TRBJ1-2, with a weak D call TRBD1 (6 bases). Trimming took off 5 bases at V and 5 bases at J, with 12 bases between the two ends. This CDR3 has 13 residues. CDR1 MDHEN and CDR2 SYDVKM come from the germline V gene. Written as DNA, the CDR3 is TGTGCCAGCAGTGCCCAGGGGAGTTATGGCTACACCTTC. Translated, it gives CASSAQGSYGYTF.

The chain has TRBV5-1 and TRBJ2-1, with 7 nucleotides matching TRBD1. The CDR3 runs 14 residues. V lost 3 bases to trimming and J lost 5 bases; unmatched junction nucleotides: 5. Germline CDR1 and CDR2: SGHRS and YFSETQ. This chain's CDR3 is CASSSGQRDNEQFF. In DNA, the CDR3 is TGCGCCAGCAGCTCGGGACAGAGAGACAATGAGCAGTTCTTC. Drawing the rest from reference TRBV5-1 and TRBJ2-1, the complete variable domain is KAGVTQTPRYLIKTRGQQVTLSCSPISGHRSVSWYQQTPGQGLQFLFEYFSETQRNKGNFPGRFSGRQFSNSRSEMNVSTLELGDSALYLCASSSGQRDNEQFFGPGTRLTVL.

The chain joins TRBV6-6 to TRBJ2-7; D unresolved. The CDR3 length is 10 residues. V lost 5 bases to trimming and J lost 4 bases, with 3 bases between them. Per the germline V gene, CDR1 is MNHNY and CDR2 is SVGAGI (reference sequence). The CDR3 sequence: CASSQYEQYF. CDR3 nucleotide sequence: TGTGCCAGCAGTCAGTACGAGCAGTACTTC.

The V and J genes are TRBV11-2 and TRBJ2-6; TRBD1 matches 7 bases. CDR1 is SGHAT and CDR2 is FQNNGV in the germline V gene. The CDR3 runs 17 residues. The V and J ends lost 1 base and 1 base, in that order; junction bases with no gene match: 4. The CDR3 bases are TGTGCCAGCAGCTTAGGGGGACAGCAATCTGGGGCCAACGTCCTGACTTTC. Protein: CASSLGGQQSGANVLTF.

In the case of this clone: Other DNA sequences in this specimen translate into the identical CDR3. V gene TRBV5-1 combines with J gene TRBJ2-7, with TRBD1 matching 7 bases. There are 15 residues in the CDR3. The trim removed 3 bases at V and 3 bases at J, leaving 9 bases unmatched. Germline V gene sequence: CDR1 SGHRS, CDR2 YFSETQ. DNA for the CDR3: TGCGCCAGCAGCTCGACCGGGACAGCAAGCTACGAGCAGTACTTC. Amino acids: CASSSTGTASYEQYF.

With regard to this clone: Other DNA sequences within the sample encode an identical CDR3. This rearrangement joins TRBV28 to TRBJ2-3; D is undetermined. The CDR3 is 11 amino acids. Germline V gene sequence: CDR1 MDHEN, CDR2 SYDVKM. V gave up 5 bases and J gave up 6 bases, with 6 bases separating them. The CDR3: CASSLGDTQYF. In DNA form, the CDR3 reads TGTGCCAGCAGTCTAGGGGATACGCAGTATTTT. The full variable domain, its missing parts supplied by reference TRBV28 and TRBJ2-3, is DVKVTQSSRYLVKRTGEKVFLECVQDMDHENMFWYRQDPGLGLRLIYFSYDVKMKEKGDIPEGYSVSREKKERFSLILESASTNQTSMYLCASSLGDTQYFGPGTRLTVL.

The rearrangement links TRBV6-1 to TRBJ1-5; TRBD1 might be the D (5 bases). The CDR3 loop spans 15 amino acids. Trimming left V 6 bases short and J 0 bases short, with 12 bases between. Germline V gene lookup returns CDR1 MNHNS and CDR2 SASEGT. The CDR3 region is CASRFDRYSNQPQHF. CDR3 DNA: TGTGCCAGCAGATTTGACAGATATAGCAATCAGCCCCAGCATTTT.

The J gene is TRBJ1-6, the V gene TRBV7-8; D is unclear. The CDR3 extends over 21 amino acids. CDR1 and CDR2 (germline): SGHVS, FQNEAQ. The V and J ends lost 3 bases and 0 bases respectively, with 24 bases between them. The CDR3 region has the DNA TGTGCCAGCAGCTTCTTACCTTTAACCCGATCGCCTAGCTCCTATAATTCACCCCTCCACTTT. It yields the protein CASSFLPLTRSPSSYNSPLHF.

This clone was observed once. The CDR3 DNA follows: TGTGCCAGCAGCTTAGCGCAAGGGGAGCAGTTCTTC. Translated: CASSLAQGEQFF. This chain links TRBV7-6 with TRBJ2-1; D is ambiguous. CDR1 SGHVS and CDR2 FNYEAQ come from the germline V gene. V lost 0 bases, J lost 10 bases, and 7 bases lay in between. The CDR3 runs 12 residues. Looking up the rest from reference TRBV7-6 and TRBJ2-1 gives the full variable domain: GAGVSQSPRYKVTKRGQDVALRCDPISGHVSLYWYRQALGQGPEFLTYFNYEAQQDKSGLPNDRFSAERPEGSISTLTIQRTEQRDSAMYRCASSLAQGEQFFGPGTRLTVL.

The chain employs TRBV6-5 and TRBJ2-1; D is unclear. Looked up from germline, CDR1 is MNHEY and CDR2 is SVGAGI. The CDR3 is made up of 11 amino acids. V lost 8 bases and J lost 5, with 7 bases in between. For the CDR3, the DNA is TGTGCCAGCGCACGAAACAATGAGCAGTTCTTC. Amino acid sequence: CASARNNEQFF.

The V gene is TRBV11-1, the J gene TRBJ2-1; D is uncertain. The CDR3 has 13 amino acids. Germline V gene sequence: CDR1 SGHAT, CDR2 FQDESV (reference sequence). Deletions cut 1 base from V and 1 base from J, with 2 bases between. The CDR3 DNA follows: TGTGCCAGCAGCTTAGGGTCCTACAATGAGCAGTTCTTC. As protein: CASSLGSYNEQFF.

This sequence joins TRBV10-1 and TRBJ2-1; D remains unclear. Germline lookup yields CDR1 WNHNN and CDR2 SYGVQD (reference sequence). The ends were cut back, 3 bases at V and 7 bases at J, with 7 bases in the middle. The CDR3 is made up of 12 amino acids. Here the CDR3 reads CASSDGGNEQFF. CDR3 in DNA: TGCGCCAGCAGTGACGGTGGAAATGAGCAGTTCTTC.

J is TRBJ2-5 and V is TRBV30, with D unresolved. Germline-derived CDR1 and CDR2 are GTSNPN and SVGIG (reference sequence). The V gene lost 0 bases and the J gene lost 0 bases, with 5 bases spanning the gap. This CDR3 is 13 amino acids long. For the CDR3, the DNA is TGTGCCTGGAGTGTCGTGTACCAAGAGACCCAGTACTTC. Amino acids: CAWSVVYQETQYF.

The chain uses TRBV10-3 and TRBJ1-4, with a weak D call TRBD1 (6 bases). The V end was cut by 2 bases, the J end by 0 bases, with 10 bases between. The CDR3 runs to 16 residues. Germline values: CDR1 ENHRY, CDR2 SYGVKD. The CDR3 DNA sequence: TGTGCCATCAGTGAGGGGGGCCCCGCAACTAATGAAAAACTGTTTTTT. Amino acids: CAISEGGPATNEKLFF.

Points on this clone: Different DNA sequences within this sample yield the same CDR3. The chain joins TRBV7-2 to TRBJ2-5; 10 bases are a match to TRBD1. There are 14 residues in the CDR3. Germline V gene lookup returns CDR1 SGHTA and CDR2 FQGNSA. Losses at the gene ends were 6 bases for V and 4 bases for J; bases not matched to a gene: 5. CDR3: CASSLDRGRETQYF. Written as DNA, the CDR3 is TGTGCCAGCAGTCTCGACAGGGGGCGAGAGACCCAGTACTTC. The whole variable domain, remainder taken from reference TRBV7-2 and TRBJ2-5, is GAGVSQSPSNKVTEKGKDVELRCDPISGHTALYWYRQSLGQGLEFLIYFQGNSAPDKSGLPSDRFSAERTGGSVSTLTIQRTQQEDSAVYLCASSLDRGRETQYFGPGTRLLVL.

The V call is TRBV11-3, the J call TRBJ2-2; D remains ambiguous. The CDR3 extends over 13 amino acids. V lost 3 bases, J lost 2 bases, and 4 bases lay in between. The germline V gene has CDR1 SGHNT and CDR2 YENEEA. CDR3 region: CASSLHNTGELFF. For the CDR3, the DNA is TGTGCCAGCAGCTTGCATAACACCGGGGAGCTGTTTTTT.